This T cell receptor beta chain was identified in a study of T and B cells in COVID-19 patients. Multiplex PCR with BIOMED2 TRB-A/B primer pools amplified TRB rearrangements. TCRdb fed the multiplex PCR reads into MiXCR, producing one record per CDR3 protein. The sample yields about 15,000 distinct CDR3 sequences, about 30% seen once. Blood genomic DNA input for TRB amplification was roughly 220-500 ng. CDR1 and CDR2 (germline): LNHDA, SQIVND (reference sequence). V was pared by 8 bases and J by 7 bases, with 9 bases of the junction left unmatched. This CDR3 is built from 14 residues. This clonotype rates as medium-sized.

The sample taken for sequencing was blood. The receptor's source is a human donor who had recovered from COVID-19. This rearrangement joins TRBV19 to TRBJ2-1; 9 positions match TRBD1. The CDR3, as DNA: TGTGCCAGTGGGAGACAGGGGGAATGGAATGAGCAGTTCTTC. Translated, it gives CASGRQGEWNEQFF.